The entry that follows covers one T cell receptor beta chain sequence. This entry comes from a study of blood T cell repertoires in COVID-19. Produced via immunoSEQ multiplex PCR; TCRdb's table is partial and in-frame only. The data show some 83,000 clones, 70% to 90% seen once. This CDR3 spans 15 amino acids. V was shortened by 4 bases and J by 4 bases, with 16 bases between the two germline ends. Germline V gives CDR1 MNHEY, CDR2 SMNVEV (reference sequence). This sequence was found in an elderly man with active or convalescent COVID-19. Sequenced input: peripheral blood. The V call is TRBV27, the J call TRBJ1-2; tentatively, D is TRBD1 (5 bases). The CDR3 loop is CASSSQGRPRYGYTF. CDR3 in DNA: TGTGCCAGCAGTTCCCAGGGCAGGCCACGCTATGGCTACACCTTC.